A selection of T cell receptor beta chains follows, all from one sample in a study of early T cells in non-severe SARS-CoV-2 infection. Via MiXCR, TCRdb re-called the 5' RACE reads, giving one row per CDR3 protein. The table includes 45,000 to 65,000 distinct CDR3 sequences, around 12% detected once. The source material was whole blood, sampled at baseline. The origin of the receptors is an adult who was a healthcare worker with PCR-confirmed SARS-CoV-2 infection or an uninfected control (not recorded which). Both conserved end residues are part of each CDR3. D genes are given only for firm matches. Some rows have no size entry. The others give once, few or many, or a class for an expanded clone.

>NA|TRBV7-8|NA|TRBJ2-5
TGTGCCAGCAGCGAATACAGGAGGACGGAGACCCAGTACTTC
CASSEYRRTETQYF
>NA|TRBV6-2/TRBV6-3|NA|TRBJ2-1
TGTGCCAGCAGTTTCGGGGGCGCTGGAGTTAGTGAGCAGTTCTTC
CASSFGGAGVSEQFF
>many|TRBV7-2|NA|TRBJ1-2
TGTGCCAGCAGCCCCGACGCCTCTCGAGGCTACACCTTC
CASSPDASRGYTF
>NA|TRBV28|NA|TRBJ2-7
TGTGCCAGCAGAACCGCCGGGACGCGGGAGCAGTACTTC
CASRTAGTREQYF
>many|TRBV7-2|TRBD1|TRBJ1-6
TGTGCCAGCAGCCTTACCGGGACAGGGAATTCACCCCTCCACTTT
CASSLTGTGNSPLHF
>few|TRBV7-2|NA|TRBJ2-2
TGTGCCAGCAGCTTAGTTGCTGGTATTACCGGGGAGCTGTTTTTT
CASSLVAGITGELFF
>NA|TRBV10-1|NA|TRBJ2-3
TGCGCCAGCAGTGAGTCTGACACAGATACGCAGTATTTT
CASSESDTDTQYF
>few|TRBV11-2|TRBD2|TRBJ2-1
TGTGCCAGCAGCTTAGAGGGTGGGAGGGCCGATGAGCAGTTCTTC
CASSLEGGRADEQFF
>NA|TRBV24-1|TRBD2|TRBJ2-5
TGTGCCACCGAGGGGGGAGTAGCGGGAGAAGAGACCCAGTACTTC
CATEGGVAGEETQYF
>few|TRBV20-1|NA|TRBJ2-5
TGCAGTGCTAGTTATATTGGGGGAGCGCCAGAGACCCAGTACTTC
CSASYIGGAPETQYF
>NA|TRBV6-2/TRBV6-3|TRBD2|TRBJ2-3
TGTGCCAGCAGTTACTCCTACGGACTAGCCGCTGGCACAGATACGCAGTATTTT
CASSYSYGLAAGTDTQYF
>few|TRBV7-9|NA|TRBJ2-1
TGTGCCAGCAGCCCCCAGTCGGGGAATGAGCAGTTCTTC
CASSPQSGNEQFF
>few|TRBV11-3|NA|TRBJ2-1
TGTGCCAGCAGCCCTGCCGGGACATCGAGCGCGTTCTTC
CASSPAGTSSAFF
>few|TRBV7-2|NA|TRBJ2-7
TGTGCCAGCAGCTTAGCCCATAGTAGCCCCTACGAGCAGTACTTC
CASSLAHSSPYEQYF
>NA|TRBV5-4|TRBD1|TRBJ2-2
TGTGCCAGCAGGGATCAAACAGGGGTGAACACCGGGGAGCTGTTTTTT
CASRDQTGVNTGELFF
>few|TRBV28|TRBD2|TRBJ2-3
TGTGCCAGCAGTACCGGACTAGCGGGAGCAGATACGCAGTATTTT
CASSTGLAGADTQYF
>few|TRBV15|NA|TRBJ2-3
TGTGCCACCAGCAGAGAGGAGGGCCGCAGATCAGATACGCAGTATTTT
CATSREEGRRSDTQYF
>once|TRBV11-2|NA|TRBJ2-5
TGTGCCAGCAGCGACCAGCTCGGGGGCCAAGAGACCCAGTACTTC
CASSDQLGGQETQYF
>NA|TRBV3-1|TRBD1|TRBJ2-3
TGTGCCAGCAGCCGACAGGGGATGATGGCAGATACGCAGTATTTT
CASSRQGMMADTQYF
>many|TRBV5-4|NA|TRBJ2-3
TGTGCCAGCACCGAAAGTACAGGGTTCCAATTCACAGATACGCAGTATTTT
CASTESTGFQFTDTQYF
>many|TRBV18|NA|TRBJ1-1
TGTGCCAGCTCACAAACAAGCCCCGGGAGGATAGAAGCTTTCTTT
CASSQTSPGRIEAFF
>few|TRBV4-3|NA|TRBJ2-5
TGCGCCAGCAGCCAAGAAGCCCGTACCCAAGAGACCCAGTACTTC
CASSQEARTQETQYF
>few|TRBV4-1|NA|TRBJ1-2
TGCGCCAGCAGCCAAGGACGGGGGGTTGGCTATGGCTACACCTTC
CASSQGRGVGYGYTF
>many|TRBV6-6|TRBD2|TRBJ2-1
TGTGCCACCTCGTCAGGATTGGTTAGTAGCGGGTTGAATGAGCAGTTCTTC
CATSSGLVSSGLNEQFF
>NA|TRBV7-8|TRBD2|TRBJ2-2
TGTGCCAGCAGCTTAGGACTAGCACGGAACACCGGGGAGCTGTTTTTT
CASSLGLARNTGELFF
>many|TRBV6-2/TRBV6-3|NA|TRBJ1-2
TGTGCCAGCAGTTACGCATATGGCTACACCTTC
CASSYAYGYTF
>NA|TRBV5-1|NA|TRBJ2-7
TGCGCCAGCAGCTTGGATATCCACTACGAGCAGTACTTC
CASSLDIHYEQYF
>few|TRBV5-6|NA|TRBJ1-1
TGTGCCAGCAGCTTGGCCCCGGGGAATGAAGCTTTCTTT
CASSLAPGNEAFF
>many|TRBV2|NA|TRBJ2-1
TGTGCCAGCAGTGATTCTCTCAGGGATCATGAGCAGTTCTTC
CASSDSLRDHEQFF
>few|TRBV7-7|NA|TRBJ2-1
TGTGCCAGCAGGGATTACGTGACAGGAAGGGACGAATGTAGCTCCTACAATGAGCAGTTCTTC
CASRDYVTGRDECSSYNEQFF
>NA|TRBV2|NA|TRBJ2-7
TGTGCCAGCATTCTGGCGGGTGACGAGCAGTACTTC
CASILAGDEQYF
>few|TRBV18|NA|TRBJ2-3
TGTGCCAGCTCACCAGGGGTTACAGATACGCAGTATTTT
CASSPGVTDTQYF
>NA|TRBV10-2|NA|TRBJ2-7
TGCGCCAGCAGTAGGAGGGGGGGAACCTACGAGCAGTACTTC
CASSRRGGTYEQYF
>few|TRBV11-2|NA|TRBJ2-7
TGTGCCAGCAGCATGATTCAGGGGCGCAACTCCTACGAGCAGTACTTC
CASSMIQGRNSYEQYF
>NA|TRBV7-9|NA|TRBJ2-1
TGTGCCAGCAGCCCCACAAGAAATTCCTACAATGAGCAGTTCTTC
CASSPTRNSYNEQFF
>NA|TRBV7-2|NA|TRBJ1-1
TGTGCCAGCGCCAGGCCGGGGGGCACTGAAGCTTTCTTT
CASARPGGTEAFF
>few|TRBV7-2|NA|TRBJ1-6
TGTGCCAGCAGCTTAGCGAAGACTTATAATTCACCCCTCCACTTT
CASSLAKTYNSPLHF
>few|TRBV5-4|TRBD1|TRBJ1-1
TGTGCCAGCAGCTTAATTAAGACAGGGGGTAGGGGCACTGAAGCTTTCTTT
CASSLIKTGGRGTEAFF
>NA|TRBV20-1|TRBD2|TRBJ2-7
TGCAGTGCTAGGCCCCTGACTAGCGGGAGCTTCCACGAGCAGTACTTC
CSARPLTSGSFHEQYF
>many|TRBV4-3|NA|TRBJ1-2
TGCGCCAGCAGCCAAGATCGCCGGGTCTATGGCTACACCTTC
CASSQDRRVYGYTF
>NA|TRBV10-1|NA|TRBJ2-3
TGCGCCAGCATAGGGACCGAGGGAGATACGCAGTATTTT
CASIGTEGDTQYF
>NA|TRBV4-1|NA|TRBJ1-1
TGCGCCAGCAGCCTTACTAACCCAGCGAACACTGAAGCTTTCTTT
CASSLTNPANTEAFF
>few|TRBV12-3/TRBV12-4|NA|TRBJ1-4
TGTGCCAGCAGTCCGGGACCGAGAAATGAAAAACTGTTTTTT
CASSPGPRNEKLFF
>few|TRBV28|TRBD2|TRBJ2-7
TGTGCCAGCAGGTTGACTAGCGGGAGGGCCGGGAGTCACGAGCAGTACTTC
CASRLTSGRAGSHEQYF
>few|TRBV28|NA|TRBJ2-5
TGTGCCACCTTACGGGCAGGGAAGGGTCAAGAGACCCAGTACTTC
CATLRAGKGQETQYF